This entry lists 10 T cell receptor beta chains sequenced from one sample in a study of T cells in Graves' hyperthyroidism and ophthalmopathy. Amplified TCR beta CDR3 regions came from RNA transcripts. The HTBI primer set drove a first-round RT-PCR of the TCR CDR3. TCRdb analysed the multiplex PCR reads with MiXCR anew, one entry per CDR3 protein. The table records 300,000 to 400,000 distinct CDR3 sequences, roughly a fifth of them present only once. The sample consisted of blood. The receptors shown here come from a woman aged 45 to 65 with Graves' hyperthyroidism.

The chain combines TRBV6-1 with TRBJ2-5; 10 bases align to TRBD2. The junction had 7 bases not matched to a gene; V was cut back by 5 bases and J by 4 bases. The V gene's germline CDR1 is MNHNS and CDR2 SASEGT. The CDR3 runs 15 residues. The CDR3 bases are TGTGCCAGCAGTAGGACTAGCGGAACATTAGAGACCCAGTACTTC. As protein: CASSRTSGTLETQYF.

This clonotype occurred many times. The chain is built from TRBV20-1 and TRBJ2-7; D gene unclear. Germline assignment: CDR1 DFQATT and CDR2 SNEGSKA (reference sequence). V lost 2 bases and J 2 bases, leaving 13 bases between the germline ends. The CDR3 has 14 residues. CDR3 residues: CSARHPGGPYEQYF. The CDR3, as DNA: TGCAGTGCTAGACACCCTGGCGGACCCTACGAGCAGTACTTC.

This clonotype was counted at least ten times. The DNA of the CDR3 is TGTGCCAGCTCGTCGACAGGCGGGGAGACCCAGTACTTC. This codes for CASSSTGGETQYF. The V call is TRBV18, the J call TRBJ2-5; tentative D call: TRBD1 (6 bases). Germline values: CDR1 KGHSH, CDR2 LQKENI. The germline V and J ends were trimmed by 6 bases and 5 bases, with 13 bases remaining between them. The CDR3 contains 13 residues.

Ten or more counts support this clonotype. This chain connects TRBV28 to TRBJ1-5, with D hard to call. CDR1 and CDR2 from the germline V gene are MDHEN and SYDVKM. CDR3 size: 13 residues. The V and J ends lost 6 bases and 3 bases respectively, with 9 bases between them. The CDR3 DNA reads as TGTGCCAGCAGCGGCCTACACAATCAGCCCCAGCATTTT. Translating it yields CASSGLHNQPQHF.

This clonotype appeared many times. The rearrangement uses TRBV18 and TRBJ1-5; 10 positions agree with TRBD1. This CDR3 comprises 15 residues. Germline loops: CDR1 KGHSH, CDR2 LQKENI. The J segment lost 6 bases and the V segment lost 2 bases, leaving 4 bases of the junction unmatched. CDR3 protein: CASSPYDRGLQPQHF. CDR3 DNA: TGTGCCAGCTCACCATACGACAGGGGGCTTCAGCCCCAGCATTTT.

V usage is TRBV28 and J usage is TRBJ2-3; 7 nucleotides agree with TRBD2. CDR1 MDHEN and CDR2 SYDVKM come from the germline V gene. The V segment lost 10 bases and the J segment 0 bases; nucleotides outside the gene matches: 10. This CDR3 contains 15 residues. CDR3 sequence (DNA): TGTGCCACCACTGGGCACGGGAGGAGCACAGATACGCAGTATTTT. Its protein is CATTGHGRSTDTQYF.

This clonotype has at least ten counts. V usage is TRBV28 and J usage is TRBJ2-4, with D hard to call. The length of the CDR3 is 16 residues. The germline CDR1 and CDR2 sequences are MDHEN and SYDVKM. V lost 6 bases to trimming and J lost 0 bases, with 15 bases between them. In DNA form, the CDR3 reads TGTGCCAGCAGACATGGCAGCAGACTAGCCAAAAACATTCAGTACTTC. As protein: CASRHGSRLAKNIQYF.

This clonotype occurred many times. CDR3: CSASRVYEQYF. In DNA, the CDR3 is TGCAGTGCTAGTCGGGTGTACGAGCAGTACTTC. V and J are TRBV20-1 and TRBJ2-7, with D unclear. The V end lost 3 bases, the J end lost 4 bases, and 7 bases lay between the germline ends. CDR1 is DFQATT and CDR2 is SNEGSKA in the germline V gene (reference sequence). The CDR3 length is 11 residues.

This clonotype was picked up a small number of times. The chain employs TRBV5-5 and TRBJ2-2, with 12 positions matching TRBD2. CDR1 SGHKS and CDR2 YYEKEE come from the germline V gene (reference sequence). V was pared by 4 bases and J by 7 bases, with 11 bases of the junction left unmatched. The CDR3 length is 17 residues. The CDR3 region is CASSAGLAGLSVGELFF. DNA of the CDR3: TGTGCCAGCAGCGCCGGACTAGCGGGACTATCTGTCGGGGAGCTGTTTTTT.

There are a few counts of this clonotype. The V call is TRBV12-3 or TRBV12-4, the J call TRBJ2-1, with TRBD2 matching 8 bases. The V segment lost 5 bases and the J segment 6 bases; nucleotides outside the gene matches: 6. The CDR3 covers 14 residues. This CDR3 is CASSPRTSINEQFF. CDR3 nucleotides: TGTGCCAGCAGTCCCCGGACTAGCATCAATGAGCAGTTCTTC.